The sequence of this T cell receptor beta chain was determined in a study of cytomegalovirus exposure and HLA in healthy donors. Study-level background: Among 398 genotyped donors, around 80% fell in the Caucasian-associated ancestry cluster.

The sample holds one count of this clone. No antigen is known for it. The CDR3 has 10 residues. In germline, CDR1 is GTSNPN, CDR2 SVGIG (reference sequence). V lost 5 bases to trimming and J lost 7 bases, with 6 bases between them. Study results and limitations: The classifier reportedly diagnosed cytomegalovirus status with high specificity and sensitivity.

The PCR had 60 Vbeta and 13 Jbeta primers. As originally analysed: Among the unique TCR beta chains that a later analysis counted, about 79 million in all, 10 million to 11 million were shared. Sequencing used immunoSEQ multiplex PCR; TCRdb keeps in-frame clones, though not all of them. That table furnishes V, J and clone size, whereas the DNA furnished D and trimming. The sample lists 100,000 to 150,000 clones; nearly 85% were seen once. The sequencing sample was made of PBMCs. V gene TRBV30 combines with J gene TRBJ2-1, with a possible D match to TRBD2 (5 bases). This clonotype was sampled from a boy aged 5-17 years in good health and CMV-seronegative. The CDR3 sequence: CAWGENEQFF. CDR3 bases: TGTGCCTGGGGGGAGAATGAGCAGTTCTTC.